This TCR beta chain was identified during a study of cytomegalovirus exposure and HLA in healthy donors. Use of 60 Vbeta and 13 Jbeta primers characterized the PCR. Measured with immunoSEQ multiplex PCR; TCRdb has only the in-frame clones, and not every one. This sample yields some 200,000 clones, of which roughly four fifths are seen a single time; around 1.5% belongs to the top ten. General study points: A missense DCLRE1C variant was associated with V- and J-gene trimming of TCR beta chains in a later analysis, and an independent cohort replicated the association. In a later analysis, compared with equally common non-associated chains, HLA-associated beta chains were more expanded.

Between the trimmed V and J ends, which lost 1 base and 1 base, there was a span of 4 bases. This CDR3 has 14 amino acids. In germline, CDR1 is SGHTA, CDR2 FQGNSA. A few counts support this clone. Its antigen is not known. Sequencing input: PBMCs. This sequence joins TRBV7-2 and TRBJ2-2; D not certain. The receptor's source is a man between 45 and 60 years old in good health and CMV-seronegative. The CDR3 loop reads CASSLDGNTGELFF. CDR3 coding DNA: TGTGCCAGCAGCTTAGACGGGAACACCGGGGAGCTGTTTTTT.